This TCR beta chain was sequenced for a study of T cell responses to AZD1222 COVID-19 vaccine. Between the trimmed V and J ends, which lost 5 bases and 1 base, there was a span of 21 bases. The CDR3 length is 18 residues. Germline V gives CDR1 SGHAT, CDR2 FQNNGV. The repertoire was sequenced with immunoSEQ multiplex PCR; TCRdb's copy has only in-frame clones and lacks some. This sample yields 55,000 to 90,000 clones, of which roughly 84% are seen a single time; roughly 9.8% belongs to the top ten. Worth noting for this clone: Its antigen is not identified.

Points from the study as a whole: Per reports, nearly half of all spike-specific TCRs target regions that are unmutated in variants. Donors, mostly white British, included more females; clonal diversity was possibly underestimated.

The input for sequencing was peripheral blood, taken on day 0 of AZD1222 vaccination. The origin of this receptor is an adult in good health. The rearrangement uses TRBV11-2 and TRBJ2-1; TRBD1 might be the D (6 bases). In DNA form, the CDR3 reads TGTGCCAGCAGCCGTCGGGACAATACTCTTCAATCCTACAATGAGCAGTTCTTC. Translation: CASSRRDNTLQSYNEQFF.